This T cell receptor beta chain emerged from a study of human CD4 T cells and Enterobacteriaceae. Points on this clone: Its specificity is unknown.

All CD4+ cells other than CD45RA+CCR7+CD95- naive cells were sorted as memory, over 98% pure. CD4+ T cells and monocytes were enriched with CD4 and CD14 microbeads. Detection sensitivity for ex vivo total memory CD4+ was one cell in 200,000. The data were produced by immunoSEQ multiplex PCR, yet TCRdb's version contains in-frame clones alone and is incomplete. The data contain about 25,000 clones, about four fifths of them singletons. Study-level results: Ex vivo, broadly cross-reactive clonotypes appeared more expanded than specific ones. Ex vivo reactivity came only from nucleotide matches to CFSE-low cultures.

The V and J ends lost 8 bases and 2 bases respectively, with 6 bases between them. The CDR3 contains 11 residues. Germline lookup yields CDR1 MNHNS and CDR2 SASEGT. This chain uses TRBV6-1 with TRBJ1-2; D not certain. What was sequenced was memory CD4+ T cells from blood. The source of this sequence is a human donor in good health. CDR3 sequence reads: CASGQNYGYTF. The DNA of the CDR3 is TGTGCCAGCGGGCAGAACTATGGCTACACCTTC.